This entry features one T cell receptor (beta chain) sequence. Clones were sequenced by immunoSEQ multiplex PCR, and TCRdb holds only the in-frame ones, with some missing. The profile shows approximately 250,000 clones, approximately 83% of them singletons. This entry belongs to a study of blood T cell repertoires in COVID-19. Study as a whole: Sources were T cells, B-cell-depleted T cells, or PBMCs; the material itself was cDNA or gDNA.

The CDR3 totals 10 residues. Between the trimmed V and J ends, which lost 7 bases and 7 bases, there was a span of 4 bases. Germline CDR1 and CDR2: SNHLY and FYNNEI. This receptor was taken from a human donor in a cohort sampled during active COVID-19. The chain couples TRBV2 to TRBJ2-2; D remains unclear. The specimen was peripheral blood. Here the CDR3 reads CASIGGELFF. DNA for the CDR3: TGTGCCAGCATCGGCGGGGAGCTGTTTTTT.